One and the same sample provided the 10 T cell receptor beta chains below, sequenced in a study of T cell changes during pregnancy in multiple sclerosis. Sequencing used immunoSEQ multiplex PCR; TCRdb keeps in-frame clones, though not all of them. The repertoire holds around 44,000 clones, with roughly 92% as singletons. Sequencing was done on a sample of peripheral blood. These receptor sequences come from a female donor with multiple sclerosis, enrolled in a pregnancy study.

The chain recombines TRBV4-3 with TRBJ1-2; D is unresolved. Germline CDR1 LGHNA, CDR2 YSLEER. The CDR3 runs 15 residues. V dropped 4 bases and J dropped 5 bases, with 17 bases sitting between them. In nucleotides, the CDR3 is TGCGCCAGCAGCCGCTCCGGACTCAGTAGTTATGGCTACACCTTC. This translates into CASSRSGLSSYGYTF.

The V gene is TRBV18, the J gene TRBJ2-1; 8 bases align to TRBD1. Germline CDR1 KGHSH, CDR2 LQKENI. The V segment lost 0 bases and the J segment 10 bases; nucleotides outside the gene matches: 8. This CDR3 contains 15 residues. DNA of the CDR3: TGTGCCAGCTCACCACCAGGGGACAGGCCCAAAGAGCAGTTCTTC. Amino acids: CASSPPGDRPKEQFF.

The V call is TRBV6-4, the J call TRBJ2-3; the D is unclear. Germline assignment: CDR1 MRHNA and CDR2 SNTAGT. The CDR3 runs to 11 residues. V was cut by 6 bases and J by 4 bases, with 5 bases left in between. In DNA, the CDR3 is TGTGCCAGCAGGGCGTCAGATACGCAGTATTTT. Encoded protein: CASRASDTQYF.

V is TRBV4-1 and J is TRBJ1-1; maybe TRBD1 (6 bases). The V end lost 0 bases, the J end lost 8 bases, and 19 bases lay between the germline ends. There are 16 residues in the CDR3. CDR1 and CDR2 from the germline V gene are MGHRA and YSYEKL. CDR3 protein: CASSQESDFRGGEAFF. In DNA, the CDR3 is TGCGCCAGCAGCCAAGAATCCGACTTTCGAGGGGGAGAAGCTTTCTTT.

This rearrangement joins TRBV6-5 to TRBJ2-7; maybe TRBD2 (6 bases). Germline assignment: CDR1 MNHEY and CDR2 SVGAGI. The CDR3 runs to 11 residues. V gave up 7 bases and J gave up 4 bases, with 8 bases separating them. CDR3 coding DNA: TGTGCCAGCAAGGGGACTTACGAGCAGTACTTC. Translated, it gives CASKGTYEQYF.

The CDR3 DNA reads TGTGCCAGCAGCTTAGCCGCCAGCCTCTATGGCTACACCTTC. Its protein is CASSLAASLYGYTF. V gene TRBV7-2 combines with J gene TRBJ1-2; unclear D gene. V was trimmed by 0 bases and J by 4 bases, leaving 9 bases between them. Germline CDR1 and CDR2: SGHTA and FQGNSA. There are 14 residues in the CDR3.

This clone ranks as medium-sized. The V gene is TRBV15, the J gene TRBJ1-2; 12 bases line up with TRBD1. V shed 2 bases and J 5 bases; nucleotides not matched to a gene: 6. The CDR3 sequence is 16 residues long. CDR1 is LNHNV and CDR2 is YYDKDF in the germline V gene (reference sequence). CDR3 sequence (DNA): TGTGCCACCAGCAGACGGGACAGGGGGCTTAGTTATGGCTACACCTTC. Its translation is CATSRRDRGLSYGYTF. Full variable domain (rest looked up from reference TRBV15 and TRBJ1-2): DAMVIQNPRYQVTQFGKPVTLSCSQTLNHNVMYWYQQKSSQAPKLLFHYYDKDFNNEADTPDNFQSRRPNTSFCFLDIRSPGLGDTAMYLCATSRRDRGLSYGYTFGSGTRLTVV.

The CDR3 region has the DNA TGTGCCAGTAGTATCGGGACAGGGGGCATGGTTCAAGAGACCCAGTACTTC. Protein product: CASSIGTGGMVQETQYF. The rearrangement joins TRBV19 to TRBJ2-5, with 12 nucleotides matching TRBD1. Germline V gives CDR1 LNHDA, CDR2 SQIVND (reference sequence). CDR3 length: 17 amino acids. V trimming: 3 bases; J trimming: 2 bases; junction bases outside the gene matches: 7.

The chain uses TRBV7-2 and TRBJ2-7, with 9 bases identical to TRBD2. Per germline, CDR1 SGHTA and CDR2 FQGNSA. The V and J ends lost 3 bases and 5 bases, in that order; junction bases with no gene match: 8. This CDR3 contains 15 residues. The CDR3 sequence: CASSFRTSVSHEQYF. In DNA form, the CDR3 reads TGTGCCAGCAGCTTTCGGACTAGCGTGTCTCACGAGCAGTACTTC.

The chain joins TRBV4-1 to TRBJ1-2; TRBD1 aligns across 9 bases. CDR1 and CDR2 (germline): MGHRA, YSYEKL. V lost 5 bases and J lost 1; bases outside the gene matches: 5. The CDR3 spans 15 residues. The CDR3 DNA reads as TGCGCCAGCAGCACAAGGACAGGGGATAACTATGGCTACACCTTC. Translating it yields CASSTRTGDNYGYTF.